These 32 T cell receptor beta chains share one sample of origin, sequenced in a study of beta chain features in type 1 diabetes. As every portion of the isolated RNA was reverse transcribed, the sequencing read expressed TCRB transcripts. Produced via immunoSEQ multiplex PCR; TCRdb's table is partial and in-frame only. The data hold 350,000 or so clones, with around a fifth observed a single time. The sequenced sample was naive CD4+ T cells from blood. These receptor sequences come from a young woman in good health.

The chain uses TRBV30 and TRBJ1-3; D might be TRBD1 (6 bases). The CDR3 spans 17 residues. Trimming left V 4 bases short and J 1 base short, with 20 bases between. The V gene's germline CDR1 is GTSNPN and CDR2 SVGIG (reference sequence). The CDR3 sequence is CAWTPPGQGSSGNTIYF. CDR3 nucleotide sequence: TGTGCCTGGACCCCCCCTGGCCAGGGGTCATCTGGAAACACCATATATTTT.

There are a few counts of this clone. The chain uses TRBV19 and TRBJ1-2; no reliable D call. The CDR3 runs to 14 residues. The V end was cut by 5 bases, the J end by 3 bases, with 13 bases between. Per the germline V gene, CDR1 is LNHDA and CDR2 is SQIVND (reference sequence). CDR3 nucleotides: TGTGCCAGTAGTGCCCTAGACCAAGACTATGGCTACACCTTC. Protein: CASSALDQDYGYTF.

This clone was seen only a few times. The rearrangement joins TRBV5-1 to TRBJ2-1, with unresolved D. Germline-derived CDR1 and CDR2 are SGHRS and YFSETQ. The CDR3 runs 12 residues. The V end lost 1 base, the J end lost 10 bases, and 9 bases lay between the germline ends. CDR3 loop: CASSLILEEQFF. The CDR3 nucleotides are TGCGCCAGCAGCTTGATCCTAGAGGAGCAGTTCTTC. The full variable domain, its missing parts supplied by reference TRBV5-1 and TRBJ2-1, is KAGVTQTPRYLIKTRGQQVTLSCSPISGHRSVSWYQQTPGQGLQFLFEYFSETQRNKGNFPGRFSGRQFSNSRSEMNVSTLELGDSALYLCASSLILEEQFFGPGTRLTVL.

This clone was picked up a small number of times. The chain recombines TRBV29-1 with TRBJ2-1; no reliable D call. CDR1 SQVTM and CDR2 ANQGSEA come from the germline V gene. The CDR3 is 14 amino acids. The ends were cut back, 0 bases at V and 2 bases at J, with 8 bases in the middle. The CDR3 sequence is CSVEEQFPYNEQFF. The CDR3, as DNA: TGCAGCGTTGAAGAGCAGTTTCCCTACAATGAGCAGTTCTTC.

There are a few counts of this clone. The chain employs TRBV21-1 and TRBJ2-1; TRBD2, the table's D call, lacks a check against the DNA. TRBV21-1 is listed as a pseudogene. The CDR3 is 11 amino acids. The CDR3 loop is CASSLHNEQFF. The CDR3 region has the DNA TGTGCCAGCAGCCTACACAATGAGCAGTTCTTC.

This clone was picked up a small number of times. This chain joins TRBV29-1 and TRBJ2-2, with 8 positions matching TRBD2. V trimming: 7 bases; J trimming: 4 bases; junction bases outside the gene matches: 5. Germline-derived CDR1 and CDR2 are SQVTM and ANQGSEA. The CDR3 extends over 13 amino acids. The CDR3 sequence is CSGRAGVTGELFF. In DNA, the CDR3 is TGCAGCGGGCGAGCGGGGGTCACCGGGGAGCTGTTTTTT.

In its sample, this clone was seen a few times. CDR3 in amino acids: CSVGLAGVVEQFF. CDR3 nucleotide sequence: TGCAGCGTTGGACTAGCGGGAGTCGTTGAGCAGTTCTTC. This chain uses TRBV29-1 with TRBJ2-1, with TRBD2 identical over 12 bases. Per the germline V gene, CDR1 is SQVTM and CDR2 is ANQGSEA. CDR3 length: 13 amino acids. V trimming: 4 bases; J trimming: 9 bases; junction bases outside the gene matches: 4.

The chain joins TRBV5-1 to TRBJ2-2; perhaps TRBD1 as D (5 bases). CDR1 is SGHRS and CDR2 is YFSETQ in the germline V gene. This CDR3 is built from 14 residues. The germline V and J ends were trimmed by 1 base and 6 bases, with 10 bases remaining between them. The CDR3 DNA sequence: TGCGCCAGCAGCTTGTTACAGGACGCCGGGGAGCTGTTTTTT. Protein sequence: CASSLLQDAGELFF.

This clone was seen only a few times. The J gene is TRBJ2-1, the V gene TRBV30; TRBD2 aligns across 8 bases. Germline-derived CDR1 and CDR2 are GTSNPN and SVGIG (reference sequence). The CDR3 loop spans 14 amino acids. With V trimmed by 5 bases and J by 0 bases, 3 bases remained unmatched. The chain's CDR3 is CAWGGGSSYNEQFF. The CDR3 nucleotides are TGTGCCTGGGGCGGGGGGAGCTCCTACAATGAGCAGTTCTTC. The variable domain in full, with the rest retrieved from reference TRBV30 and TRBJ2-1, is SQTIHQWPATLVQPVGSPLSLECTVEGTSNPNLYWYRQAAGRGLQLLFYSVGIGQISSEVPQNLSASRPQDRQFILSSKKLLLSDSGFYLCAWGGGSSYNEQFFGPGTRLTVL.

This chain joins TRBV4-2 and TRBJ2-5, with D hard to call. Germline V gene sequence: CDR1 LGHNA, CDR2 YNFKEQ. V lost 5 bases and J 4 bases, leaving 5 bases between the germline ends. This CDR3 contains 11 residues. This chain's CDR3 is CASSGLETQYF. CDR3 nucleotides: TGTGCCAGCAGCGGCTTAGAGACCCAGTACTTC.

V and J are TRBV2 and TRBJ2-7; TRBD1 matches at 8 bases. Germline CDR1 and CDR2: SNHLY and FYNNEI. The CDR3 length is 16 residues. V shed 5 bases and J 2 bases; nucleotides not matched to a gene: 11. The CDR3 DNA is TGTGCCAGCAGTAAGACAGGGGCCCTGTCAGCCTACGAGCAGTACTTC. Translation: CASSKTGALSAYEQYF.

This clone appeared a few times. An end of the junction differs from the germline gene, which may be a read error. This rearrangement joins TRBV7-7 to TRBJ2-2, with 7 bases matching TRBD2. This CDR3 is built from 15 residues. Germline V CDR1 and CDR2: SSHAT, FNYEAQ (reference sequence). Here the CDR3 DNA reads TGTGCTAGCAGCGGGACTCCTGAGAACACCGGGGAGCTGTTTTTT. Translated: CASSGTPENTGELFF.

The gene calls are TRBV29-1 and TRBJ2-3; 12 nucleotides line up with TRBD1. The CDR3 has 13 amino acids. Trimming cost V 7 bases and J 3 bases; bases outside gene matches: 2. Germline V gives CDR1 SQVTM, CDR2 ANQGSEA. The CDR3 DNA sequence: TGCAGCGGGGACAGGGGGCTAACAGATACGCAGTATTTT. The encoded protein is CSGDRGLTDTQYF.

There are a few counts of this clone. The chain recombines TRBV5-1 with TRBJ1-6; tentative D call: TRBD1 (6 bases). The germline CDR1 and CDR2 sequences are SGHRS and YFSETQ. The germline V and J ends were trimmed by 6 bases and 5 bases, with 24 bases remaining between them. The CDR3 runs 18 residues. The CDR3 coding sequence is TGCGCCAGCAACCTGCTCCCGGCCCAACAGGGCAATAATTCACCCCTCCACTTT. Translated: CASNLLPAQQGNNSPLHF.

The chain has TRBV27 and TRBJ2-3, with TRBD1 matching 8 bases. The CDR3 is made up of 14 amino acids. Germline trimming cut 6 bases from V and 4 bases from J; bases unmatched to any gene: 6. Germline V CDR1 and CDR2: MNHEY, SMNVEV (reference sequence). The DNA of the CDR3 is TGTGCCAGCAGACCATCACAGGGGGCAGATACGCAGTATTTT. Its translation is CASRPSQGADTQYF.

This clone occurred a few times. The chain carries TRBV10-3 and TRBJ2-3; perhaps TRBD2 as D (7 bases). Per germline, CDR1 ENHRY and CDR2 SYGVKD. The CDR3 covers 13 residues. V was pared by 0 bases and J by 7 bases, with 8 bases between. This chain's CDR3 is CAISESGGHTQYF. The CDR3 bases are TGTGCCATCAGTGAGTCCGGGGGGCATACGCAGTATTTT.

The chain combines TRBV9 with TRBJ2-5; possibly TRBD2 for D (5 bases). The germline V gene encodes CDR1 SGDLS and CDR2 YYNGEE. The CDR3 has 14 residues. Between the trimmed V and J ends, which lost 2 bases and 0 bases, there was a span of 8 bases. The CDR3 loop is CASSVGGDQETQYF. DNA for the CDR3: TGTGCCAGCAGCGTCGGAGGTGACCAAGAGACCCAGTACTTC.

The chain has TRBV18 and TRBJ1-2, with TRBD1 identical over 8 bases. V shed 4 bases, J shed 0 bases, and the junction held 13 bases outside the gene matches. The germline V gene has CDR1 KGHSH and CDR2 LQKENI. This CDR3 region has 18 residues. The CDR3 DNA is TGTGCCAGCTCACTCGGGACCGGGACAGGTGTTTCTAACTATGGCTACACCTTC. Its protein is CASSLGTGTGVSNYGYTF.

The CDR3 here is CAWSVKGVGAYNEQFF. The CDR3 DNA reads TGTGCCTGGAGTGTAAAGGGAGTCGGGGCCTACAATGAGCAGTTCTTC. The chain employs TRBV30 and TRBJ2-1, with D tentatively TRBD2 (5 bases). Germline V CDR1 and CDR2: GTSNPN, SVGIG (reference sequence). V was clipped by 0 bases and J by 2 bases, with 14 bases between them. The CDR3 is 16 residues long.

The V and J genes are TRBV30 and TRBJ1-2; 8 bases align to TRBD1. The length of the CDR3 is 11 residues. Losses at the gene ends were 8 bases for V and 8 bases for J; bases not matched to a gene: 7. The germline V gene has CDR1 GTSNPN and CDR2 SVGIG (reference sequence). CDR3 sequence reads: CAGRTGRGYTF. DNA for the CDR3: TGTGCCGGAAGGACAGGGCGCGGCTACACCTTC.

The chain couples TRBV4-2 to TRBJ2-1, with D unresolved. CDR3 length: 14 residues. Germline CDR1 reads LGHNA; CDR2 reads YNFKEQ. Between the trimmed V and J ends, which lost 0 bases and 3 bases, there was a span of 6 bases. DNA for the CDR3: TGTGCCAGCAGCCAAGATCGCGTCTACAATGAGCAGTTCTTC. The encoded protein is CASSQDRVYNEQFF.

V gene TRBV6-6 combines with J gene TRBJ1-2; a possible D gene is TRBD1 (6 bases). The germline CDR1 and CDR2 sequences are MNHNY and SVGAGI (reference sequence). The CDR3 spans 13 residues. V gave up 2 bases and J gave up 9 bases, with 13 bases separating them. Here the CDR3 reads CASSYGIQGRYTF. In DNA, the CDR3 is TGTGCCAGCAGTTACGGGATCCAGGGGCGCTACACCTTC.

This clone was detected a few times. Other nucleotide sequences from this sample produce the same CDR3. This chain connects TRBV5-1 to TRBJ1-2; 8 bases map to TRBD1. From germline, CDR1 is SGHRS and CDR2 YFSETQ. Trimming took 0 bases from V and 4 from J; bases not matched to a gene: 2. The length of the CDR3 is 14 residues. Here the CDR3 reads CASSLGQGSYGYTF. The CDR3 DNA is TGCGCCAGCAGCTTGGGACAGGGGAGCTATGGCTACACCTTC.

The chain has TRBV19 and TRBJ1-2; D not certain. There are 14 residues in the CDR3. Trimming took off 4 bases at V and 0 bases at J, with 9 bases between the two ends. CDR1 is LNHDA and CDR2 is SQIVND in the germline V gene (reference sequence). CDR3 DNA: TGTGCCAGTAGTAAAAGAGAAGCTAACTATGGCTACACCTTC. Translated, it gives CASSKREANYGYTF. Full variable domain (missing parts from reference TRBV19 and TRBJ1-2): DGGITQSPKYLFRKEGQNVTLSCEQNLNHDAMYWYRQDPGQGLRLIYYSQIVNDFQKGDIAEGYSVSREKKESFPLTVTSAQKNPTAFYLCASSKREANYGYTFGSGTRLTVV.

This clone was counted only a few times. The chain employs TRBV19 and TRBJ2-2, with D maybe TRBD2 (5 bases). Trimming took off 7 bases at V and 0 bases at J, with 9 bases between the two ends. There are 14 residues in the CDR3. Germline V gene lookup returns CDR1 LNHDA and CDR2 SQIVND (reference sequence). Written as DNA, the CDR3 is TGTGCCAGTATGGCCGGGACGAACACCGGGGAGCTGTTTTTT. It codes for CASMAGTNTGELFF.

As concerns this clone: The same CDR3 arises from other DNA sequences in this sample as well. The chain has TRBV30 and TRBJ1-5; D perhaps matches TRBD1 (6 bases). The germline V gene has CDR1 GTSNPN and CDR2 SVGIG (reference sequence). V gave up 0 bases and J gave up 4 bases, with 7 bases separating them. The CDR3 has 13 residues. The CDR3 region is CAWSVRGNQPQHF. The CDR3 DNA follows: TGTGCCTGGAGTGTGAGGGGGAATCAGCCCCAGCATTTT. Together with reference TRBV30 and TRBJ1-5, the CDR3 gives the full variable domain: SQTIHQWPATLVQPVGSPLSLECTVEGTSNPNLYWYRQAAGRGLQLLFYSVGIGQISSEVPQNLSASRPQDRQFILSSKKLLLSDSGFYLCAWSVRGNQPQHFGDGTRLSIL.

This clone was found a few times. The rearrangement uses TRBV29-1 and TRBJ1-1; D uncertain. CDR1 SQVTM and CDR2 ANQGSEA come from the germline V gene. The length of the CDR3 is 13 residues. Between the trimmed V and J ends, which lost 6 bases and 1 base, there was a span of 12 bases. CDR3 sequence (DNA): TGCAGCGTCGGACTGACCTGGAACACTGAAGCTTTCTTT. Its protein is CSVGLTWNTEAFF.

DNA of the CDR3: TGTGCCAGCAGCCAAGTTGGACAGGGAGGGACCCAGTACTTC. It is translated as CASSQVGQGGTQYF. The rearrangement links TRBV4-2 to TRBJ2-5; TRBD1 matches 8 bases. The CDR3 is made up of 14 amino acids. Germline loops: CDR1 LGHNA, CDR2 YNFKEQ. Trimming took 1 base from V and 7 from J; bases not matched to a gene: 5.

The V gene is TRBV9, the J gene TRBJ1-2, with no clear D. CDR1 and CDR2 (germline): SGDLS, YYNGEE. CDR3 length: 14 residues. Trimming stripped 0 bases from V and 4 bases from J, with 10 bases between. CDR3 in amino acids: CASSVVEYGYGYTF. The CDR3 DNA reads as TGTGCCAGCAGCGTAGTAGAGTACGGCTATGGCTACACCTTC. Filled out from reference TRBV9 and TRBJ1-2, the complete variable domain reads DSGVTQTPKHLITATGQRVTLRCSPRSGDLSVYWYQQSLDQGLQFLIQYYNGEERAKGNILERFSAQQFPDLHSELNLSSLELGDSALYFCASSVVEYGYGYTFGSGTRLTVV.

CDR3 protein: CASTWTSRFNEQFF. As DNA, the CDR3 is TGTGCCAGCACTTGGACTAGTCGGTTCAATGAGCAGTTCTTC. This chain connects TRBV2 to TRBJ2-1; TRBD2 matches 7 bases. Germline V CDR1 and CDR2: SNHLY, FYNNEI. This CDR3 has 14 amino acids. Germline trimming cut 7 bases from V and 6 bases from J; bases unmatched to any gene: 9. Combining the CDR3 with reference TRBV2 and TRBJ2-1 gives the whole variable domain EPEVTQTPSHQVTQMGQEVILRCVPISNHLYFYWYRQILGQKVEFLVSFYNNEISEKSEIFDDQFSVERPDGSNFTLKIRSTKLEDSAMYFCASTWTSRFNEQFFGPGTRLTVL.

This clone has only a few counts. The gene calls are TRBV4-1 and TRBJ2-1; D is unresolved. With 0 bases removed from V and 1 base from J, the gap between germline ends came to 13 bases. Germline CDR1 and CDR2: MGHRA and YSYEKL. The CDR3 is made up of 17 amino acids. CDR3 sequence: CASSQEPRVTSYNEQFF. The DNA of the CDR3 is TGCGCCAGCAGCCAAGAGCCCCGCGTAACGTCCTACAATGAGCAGTTCTTC.

On this clone itself: This same CDR3 is encoded by further DNA sequences in the sample. The rearrangement joins TRBV5-1 to TRBJ2-1; D unclear. Trimming stripped 0 bases from V and 0 bases from J, with 4 bases between. CDR3 length: 14 amino acids. From germline, CDR1 is SGHRS and CDR2 YFSETQ. The CDR3 DNA is TGCGCCAGCAGCTTGGGCAGCTCCTACAATGAGCAGTTCTTC. This gives the protein CASSLGSSYNEQFF.